This T cell receptor (beta chain) came from a study of radiation and T cells in renal cell carcinoma. Study-wide background: Nephrectomy followed 15 Gy stereotactic body radiation by 4 weeks. Whole-study findings and limits: From baseline, blood top tumor clonotypes peaked at 2 weeks post-radiation.

Sequenced by immunoSEQ multiplex PCR; TCRdb stores in-frame clones only, minus some. In the table there are about 140,000 clones, around four fifths of which are singletons. Germline CDR1 reads MGHDK; CDR2 reads SYGVNS. V trimming: 2 bases; J trimming: 0 bases; junction bases outside the gene matches: 6. CDR3 length equals 17 residues. Time point meaning: baseline pretreatment blood. Noted treatment: 15 Gy SBRT to primary tumor, nephrectomy 4 weeks later. After SBRT, blood was collected at 2 and 4 weeks, plus baseline. The tumor was a clear cell renal cell carcinoma. As concerns this clone: No antigen is known for it.

Source: blood, taken from a patient whose treatment included radiotherapy and nephrectomy. The receptor's source is a woman aged 45-59 years with renal cell carcinoma. This chain uses TRBV25-1 with TRBJ2-3; TRBD2 matches 9 bases. CDR3 loop: CASSEQPGLASTDTQYF. CDR3 bases: TGTGCCAGCAGTGAACAACCGGGACTAGCTAGCACAGATACGCAGTATTTT.